This is a list of T cell receptor beta chains from one sample in a study of blood T cells in healthy people across ages. Each CDR3 protein gets one entry after TCRdb re-called the 5' RACE reads with MiXCR. The top ten clones hold approximately 41% of a sample with over 700,000 distinct CDR3 sequences, roughly 50% of them seen once. The source material was blood. The source is an elderly man in good health. Both conserved end residues are part of each CDR3. The D gene is left open where the match is weak. Some rows mark clone size as missing; the rest say once, few, many or name a class of expanded clone.

v_gene	j_gene	abundance	d_gene	CDR3nt	CDR3aa
TRBV28	TRBJ1-1	many	TRBD1	TGTGCCGCCTCAACAGGGGGCACTGAAGCTTTCTTT	CAASTGGTEAFF
TRBV15	TRBJ2-1	.	.	TGTGCCACCAGCAGAGATGGGTACAATGAGCAGTTCTTC	CATSRDGYNEQFF
TRBV27	TRBJ2-7	.	.	TGTGCCAGCAGTTTTAGGTGGGCCTACGAGCAGTACTTC	CASSFRWAYEQYF
TRBV7-9	TRBJ1-2	.	.	TGTGCCAGCAGCTTAGGGCACGCCGTCAGCCGCTATGGCTACACCTTC	CASSLGHAVSRYGYTF
TRBV18	TRBJ1-5	.	.	TGTGCCAGCTCACCATCGGACGGGGCTCAGCCCCAGCATTTT	CASSPSDGAQPQHF
TRBV18	TRBJ1-1	.	.	TGTGCCAGCTCACCGGGGGGGTCAGTTACTGAAGCTTTCTTT	CASSPGGSVTEAFF
TRBV7-9	TRBJ2-5	few	.	TGTGCCAGCGCCCTCACGGCCAGCTTAGGTCAAGAGACCCAGTACTTC	CASALTASLGQETQYF
TRBV2	TRBJ2-3	.	TRBD2	TGTGCCAGCAGTGCTACTAGCGGGTTTGGCACAGATACGCAGTATTTT	CASSATSGFGTDTQYF
TRBV28	TRBJ1-4	.	TRBD1	TGTGCCAGCAGTACCCCGGGACAGGGGATGAGGTGGAATGAAAAACTGTTTTTT	CASSTPGQGMRWNEKLFF
TRBV14	TRBJ1-6	.	.	TGTGCCAGCAGCCAGTACACAGGGAATTCACCCCTCCACTTT	CASSQYTGNSPLHF
TRBV10-3	TRBJ2-1	once	TRBD2	TGTGCCATCAGTGTTGGGGCTAGCGGGATGGGCGATGAGCAGTTCTTC	CAISVGASGMGDEQFF
TRBV7-3	TRBJ2-3	.	TRBD2	TGTGCCAGCAGCTCAAGCGGTGGACTAGCGGGAACTAGCACAGATACGCAGTATTTT	CASSSSGGLAGTSTDTQYF
TRBV7-2	TRBJ2-3	.	.	TGTGCCAGCAGCTTAGAACGGGATGCGCAGTATTTT	CASSLERDAQYF
TRBV20-1	TRBJ1-4	.	TRBD1	TGCAGTGCTAGGGAATACGGGACAGGGGAGGAAAAACTGTTTTTT	CSAREYGTGEEKLFF
TRBV7-3	TRBJ2-3	few	.	TGTGCCAGCAGCTCTCGGCCCCCGGACCAAGATACGCAGTATTTT	CASSSRPPDQDTQYF
TRBV5-1	TRBJ1-5	.	TRBD1	TGCGCCAGCAGCCTGGGACAGGGGGCCTTAAGCAATCAGCCCCAGCATTTT	CASSLGQGALSNQPQHF
TRBV28	TRBJ1-5	once	.	TGCGCCAGCGCCCAGATAAATCAGCCCCAGCATTTT	CASAQINQPQHF
TRBV20-1	TRBJ2-3	.	.	TGCAGTGTTAGAGATGTCCAACAAACAGATACGCAGTATTTT	CSVRDVQQTDTQYF
TRBV5-1	TRBJ2-3	.	TRBD2	TGCGCCAGCAGTCCCCGGACTAGCGGGAGGGCTGGCACAGATACGCAGTATTTT	CASSPRTSGRAGTDTQYF
TRBV5-1	TRBJ2-7	.	.	TGCGCCAGCAGCTTGGTTGCGTTTACCTACGAGCAGTACTTC	CASSLVAFTYEQYF
TRBV18	TRBJ2-7	.	.	TGTACCAGCTCACCCGCGGGACGGATCTCCTACGAGCAGTACTTC	CTSSPAGRISYEQYF
TRBV20-1	TRBJ2-3	.	.	TGCAGTGCTAGTCGGAGCTTCACAGATACGCAGTATTTT	CSASRSFTDTQYF
TRBV3-1	TRBJ2-5	.	TRBD2	TGTGCCAGCAGCCCCTACGGGAGGGGGGAGACCCAGTACTTC	CASSPYGRGETQYF
TRBV7-2	TRBJ1-1	.	TRBD1	TGTGCCAGCAGCTTAATTAGACAGGGGTCCCCTGAAGCTTTCTTT	CASSLIRQGSPEAFF
TRBV21-1	TRBJ1-1	few	.	TGTGCCAGCAGCAAATGGGCAGGGGGAGAAGAAACTGAAGCTTTCTTT	CASSKWAGGEETEAFF
TRBV20-1	TRBJ2-1	.	.	TGCAGTGCTAGAGACTCTCCCCGGGACAATGAGCAGTTCTTC	CSARDSPRDNEQFF
TRBV9	TRBJ2-3	.	TRBD1	TGTGCCAGCAGCGTAGAGGTCGGGACAGGGGATGGAGATACGCAGTATTTT	CASSVEVGTGDGDTQYF
TRBV24-1	TRBJ2-7	.	TRBD2	TGTGCCACCAGTGATTCTTTACTAGCGGGTCTCTCCTACAATGAGCAGTACTTC	CATSDSLLAGLSYNEQYF
TRBV7-9	TRBJ2-3	.	TRBD2	TGTGCCAGCACCATGGGGTCGGGAGGGCACACAGATACGCAGTATTTT	CASTMGSGGHTDTQYF
TRBV5-1	TRBJ1-4	once	.	TGCGCCAGCAGCACCATCCGGGGCCTAAATGAAAAACTGTTTTTT	CASSTIRGLNEKLFF
TRBV7-9	TRBJ2-7	few	.	TGTGCCAGCAGCCCGCCCAAGACAGGAACCTACGAGCAGTACTTC	CASSPPKTGTYEQYF
TRBV5-1	TRBJ2-1	few	.	TGCGCCAGCACGGGCGAATCTAATCCAGATGAGCAGTTCTTC	CASTGESNPDEQFF
TRBV24-1	TRBJ2-1	.	TRBD2	TGTGCCACCAGGCCGGGGGGTGATTGGGGATACAATGAGCAGTTCTTC	CATRPGGDWGYNEQFF
TRBV29-1	TRBJ2-1	few	.	TGCAGCGTTGTTCTAACAATTATTGAGGGTGTGGGTCACAATGAGCAGTTCTTC	CSVVLTIIEGVGHNEQFF
TRBV5-1	TRBJ2-1	.	TRBD2	TGCGCCAGCAGCTCCGGGACTAGCGGGAGTCTCGACAATGAGCAGTTCTTC	CASSSGTSGSLDNEQFF
TRBV3-1	TRBJ2-7	few	.	TGTGCCAGCAGCCAAGATGGCCTCCGATACGAGCAGTACTTC	CASSQDGLRYEQYF
TRBV9	TRBJ2-7	.	.	TGTGCCAGCAGCCTTGGGAGCAGGAGCGAGCAGTACTTC	CASSLGSRSEQYF
TRBV10-3	TRBJ2-1	.	TRBD2	TGTGCCTTAGGAGGACTAGCGGGCCCCAATGAGCAGTTCTTC	CALGGLAGPNEQFF
TRBV20-1	TRBJ1-4	few	TRBD1	TGCAGTGCCCAAAGGGACAGTCGAAATGAAAAACTGTTTTTT	CSAQRDSRNEKLFF
TRBV27	TRBJ1-1	.	.	TGTGCCCTCTACAGGATGAACACTGAAGCTTTCTTT	CALYRMNTEAFF
TRBV12-3/TRBV12-4	TRBJ2-5	many	.	TGTGCCAGCAGTTGGGCCGAGACCCAGTACTTC	CASSWAETQYF
TRBV3-1	TRBJ2-7	.	TRBD2	TGTGCCAGCAGCCAAGAGGGACTAGGGAGCTACGAGCAGTACTTC	CASSQEGLGSYEQYF
TRBV7-9	TRBJ1-2	many	.	TGTGCCAGCAGCCCTGAAGCTAACTATGGCTACACCTTC	CASSPEANYGYTF
TRBV19	TRBJ1-4	.	TRBD1	TGTGCCAGTAGTATGGGGACAGCTACTAATGAAAAACTGTTTTTT	CASSMGTATNEKLFF
TRBV4-2	TRBJ2-3	.	TRBD2	TGTGCCAGCAGCCAAGAAGGTGCAGCGGGAGGAACAGATACGCAGTATTTT	CASSQEGAAGGTDTQYF
TRBV10-3	TRBJ2-7	few	TRBD2	TGTGCCATCAGTGAGTCGAACTCCGGGACTAGATCCTACGAGCAGTACTTC	CAISESNSGTRSYEQYF
TRBV11-3	TRBJ2-7	.	TRBD2	TGTGCCAGCAGCTTAGGTACCGGGACTAGCTCTCGCGAGCAGTACTTC	CASSLGTGTSSREQYF
TRBV20-1	TRBJ2-5	.	TRBD2	TGCAGTGCTAGCGGGGGGATGCGGGCGGGACGAAAAGAGACCCAGTACTTC	CSASGGMRAGRKETQYF
TRBV2	TRBJ2-3	many	.	TGTGCCAGCAGTAAAACGGCTCCCTCAGATACGCAGTATTTT	CASSKTAPSDTQYF